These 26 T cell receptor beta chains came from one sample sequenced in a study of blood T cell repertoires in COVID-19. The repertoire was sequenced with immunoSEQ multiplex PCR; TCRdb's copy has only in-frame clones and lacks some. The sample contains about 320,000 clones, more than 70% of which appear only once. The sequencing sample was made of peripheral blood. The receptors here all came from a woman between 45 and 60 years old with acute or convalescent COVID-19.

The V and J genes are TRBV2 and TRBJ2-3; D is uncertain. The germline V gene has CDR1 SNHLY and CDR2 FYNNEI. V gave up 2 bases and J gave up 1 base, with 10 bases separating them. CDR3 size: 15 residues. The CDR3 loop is CASSERSERTDTQYF. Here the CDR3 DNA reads TGTGCCAGCAGTGAACGTTCGGAGCGCACAGATACGCAGTATTTT.

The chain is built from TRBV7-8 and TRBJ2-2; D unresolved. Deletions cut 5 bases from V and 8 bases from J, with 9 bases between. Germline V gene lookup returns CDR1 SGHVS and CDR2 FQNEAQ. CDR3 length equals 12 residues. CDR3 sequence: CASSPQWGELFF. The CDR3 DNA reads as TGTGCCAGCAGCCCCCAGTGGGGGGAGCTGTTTTTT.

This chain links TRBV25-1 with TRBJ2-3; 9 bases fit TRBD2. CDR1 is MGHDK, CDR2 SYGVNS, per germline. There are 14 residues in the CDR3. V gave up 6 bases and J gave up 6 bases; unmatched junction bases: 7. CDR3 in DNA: TGTGCCAGCAGCCAAGCGGGGGGCAGGGATACGCAGTATTTT. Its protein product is CASSQAGGRDTQYF.

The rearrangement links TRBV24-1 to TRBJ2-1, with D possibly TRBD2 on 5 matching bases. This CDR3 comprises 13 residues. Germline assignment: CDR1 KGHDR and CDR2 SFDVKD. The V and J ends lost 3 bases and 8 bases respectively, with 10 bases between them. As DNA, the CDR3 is TGTGCCACCAGTGATCAAATGGAGGATGAGCAGTTCTTC. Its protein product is CATSDQMEDEQFF.

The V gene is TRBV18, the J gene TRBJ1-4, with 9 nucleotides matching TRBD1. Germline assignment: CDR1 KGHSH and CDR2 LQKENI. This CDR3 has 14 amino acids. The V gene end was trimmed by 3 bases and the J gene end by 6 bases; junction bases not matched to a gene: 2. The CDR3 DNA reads TGTGCCAGCTCACCCGGGACAGGGTATGAAAAACTGTTTTTT. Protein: CASSPGTGYEKLFF.

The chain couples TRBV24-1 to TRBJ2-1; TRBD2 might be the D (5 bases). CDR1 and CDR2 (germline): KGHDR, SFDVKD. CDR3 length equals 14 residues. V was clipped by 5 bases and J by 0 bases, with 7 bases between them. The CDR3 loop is CATSGTSSYNEQFF. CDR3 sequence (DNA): TGTGCCACCAGTGGTACTAGCTCCTACAATGAGCAGTTCTTC.

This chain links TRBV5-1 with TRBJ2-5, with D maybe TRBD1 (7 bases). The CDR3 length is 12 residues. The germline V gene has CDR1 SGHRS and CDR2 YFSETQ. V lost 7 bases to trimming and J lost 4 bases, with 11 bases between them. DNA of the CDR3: TGCGCCAGCGGACAGGAGGGAGAGACCCAGTACTTC. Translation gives CASGQEGETQYF.

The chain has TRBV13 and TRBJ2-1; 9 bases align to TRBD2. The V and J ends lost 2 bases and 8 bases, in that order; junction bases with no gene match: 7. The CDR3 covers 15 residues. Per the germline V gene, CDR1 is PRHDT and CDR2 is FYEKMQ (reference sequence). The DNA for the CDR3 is TGTGCCAGCAGCTTAACCGCGGGAGGGCCGGATGAGCAGTTCTTC. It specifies CASSLTAGGPDEQFF.

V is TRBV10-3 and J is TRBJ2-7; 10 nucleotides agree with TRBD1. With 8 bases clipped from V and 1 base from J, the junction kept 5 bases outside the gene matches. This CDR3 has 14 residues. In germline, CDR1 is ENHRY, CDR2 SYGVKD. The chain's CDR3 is CAIQGTGVSYEQYF. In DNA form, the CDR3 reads TGTGCCATCCAGGGGACAGGGGTATCCTACGAGCAGTACTTC.

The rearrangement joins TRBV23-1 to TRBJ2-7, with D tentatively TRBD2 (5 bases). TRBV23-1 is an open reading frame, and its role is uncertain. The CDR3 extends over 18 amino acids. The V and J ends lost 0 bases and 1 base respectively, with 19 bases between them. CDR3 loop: CASSQSHPEKRGSYEQYV. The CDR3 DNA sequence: TGCGCCAGCAGTCAATCGCATCCAGAGAAACGAGGGTCCTACGAGCAGTACGTC.

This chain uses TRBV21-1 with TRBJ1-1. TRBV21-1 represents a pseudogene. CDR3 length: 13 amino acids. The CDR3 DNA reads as TGTGCCAGCAGTCAGAATCGGGGGGCTGAAGCTTTCTTT. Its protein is CASSQNRGAEAFF.

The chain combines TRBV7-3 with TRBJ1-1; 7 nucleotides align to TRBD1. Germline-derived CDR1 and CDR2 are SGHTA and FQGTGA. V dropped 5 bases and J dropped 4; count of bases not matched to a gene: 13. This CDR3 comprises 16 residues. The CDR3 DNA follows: TGTGCCAGCAGCCCCGGGTCAGGGGGTGAGGCCACTGAAGCTTTCTTT. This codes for CASSPGSGGEATEAFF.

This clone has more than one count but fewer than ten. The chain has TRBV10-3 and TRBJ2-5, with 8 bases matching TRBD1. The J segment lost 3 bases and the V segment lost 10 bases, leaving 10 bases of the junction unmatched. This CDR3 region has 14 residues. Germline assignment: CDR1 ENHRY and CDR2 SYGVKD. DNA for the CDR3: TGTGCCACCCTTCCGGGACAGGTTGAAGAGACCCAGTACTTC. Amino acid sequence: CATLPGQVEETQYF.

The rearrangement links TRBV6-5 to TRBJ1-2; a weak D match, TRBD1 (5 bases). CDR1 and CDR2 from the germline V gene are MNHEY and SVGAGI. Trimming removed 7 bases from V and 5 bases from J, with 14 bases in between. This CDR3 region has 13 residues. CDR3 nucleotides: TGTGCCAGCACAAGGGGTAGGGGTTATGGCTACACCTTC. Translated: CASTRGRGYGYTF.

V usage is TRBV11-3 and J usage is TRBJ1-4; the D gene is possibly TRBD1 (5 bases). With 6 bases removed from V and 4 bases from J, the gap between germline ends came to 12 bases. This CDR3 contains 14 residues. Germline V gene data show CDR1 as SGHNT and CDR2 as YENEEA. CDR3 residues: CASRVWGLNEKLFF. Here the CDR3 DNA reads TGTGCCAGCAGGGTGTGGGGCCTTAATGAAAAACTGTTTTTT.

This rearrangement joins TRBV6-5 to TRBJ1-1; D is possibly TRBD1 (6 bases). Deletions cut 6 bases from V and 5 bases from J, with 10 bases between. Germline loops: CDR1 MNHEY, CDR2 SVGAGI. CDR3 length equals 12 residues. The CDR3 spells CASRDRRTEAFF. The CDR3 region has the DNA TGTGCCAGCAGAGACAGGCGGACTGAAGCTTTCTTT.

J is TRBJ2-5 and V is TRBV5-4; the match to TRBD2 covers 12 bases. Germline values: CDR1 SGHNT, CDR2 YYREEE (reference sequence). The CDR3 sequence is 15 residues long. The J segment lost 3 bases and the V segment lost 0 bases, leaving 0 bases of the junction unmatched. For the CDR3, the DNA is TGTGCCAGCAGCTTGGCTAGCGGGGGGGAAGAGACCCAGTACTTC. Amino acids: CASSLASGGEETQYF.

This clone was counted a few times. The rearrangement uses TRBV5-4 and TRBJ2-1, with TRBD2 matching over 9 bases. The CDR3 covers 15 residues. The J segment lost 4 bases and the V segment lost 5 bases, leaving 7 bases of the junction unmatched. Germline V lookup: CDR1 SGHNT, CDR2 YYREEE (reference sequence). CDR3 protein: CASSPRLAGYNEQFF. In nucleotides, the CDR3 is TGTGCCAGCAGTCCGAGGCTAGCGGGATACAATGAGCAGTTCTTC. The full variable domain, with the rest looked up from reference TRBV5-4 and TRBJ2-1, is ETGVTQSPTHLIKTRGQQVTLRCSSQSGHNTVSWYQQALGQGPQFIFQYYREEENGRGNFPPRFSGLQFPNYSSELNVNALELDDSALYLCASSPRLAGYNEQFFGPGTRLTVL.

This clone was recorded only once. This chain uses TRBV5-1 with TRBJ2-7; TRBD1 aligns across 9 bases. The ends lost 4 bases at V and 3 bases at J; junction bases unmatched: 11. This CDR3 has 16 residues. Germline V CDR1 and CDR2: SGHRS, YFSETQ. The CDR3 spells CASSQVGTGSFYEQYF. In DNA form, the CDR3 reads TGCGCCAGCAGCCAGGTGGGGACAGGGAGTTTCTACGAGCAGTACTTC.

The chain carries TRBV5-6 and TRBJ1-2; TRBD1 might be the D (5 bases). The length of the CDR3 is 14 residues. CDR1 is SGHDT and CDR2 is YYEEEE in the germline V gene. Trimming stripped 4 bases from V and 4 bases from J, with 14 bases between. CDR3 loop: CASSVTGEGYGYTF. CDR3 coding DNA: TGTGCCAGCAGCGTTACGGGGGAAGGCTATGGCTACACCTTC.

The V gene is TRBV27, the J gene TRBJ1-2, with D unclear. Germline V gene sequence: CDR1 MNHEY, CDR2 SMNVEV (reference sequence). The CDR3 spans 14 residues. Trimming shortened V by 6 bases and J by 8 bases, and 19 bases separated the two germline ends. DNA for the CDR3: TGTGCCAGCAGCCAAAAAGATGGGCAGCCCGGCTACACCTTC. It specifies CASSQKDGQPGYTF.

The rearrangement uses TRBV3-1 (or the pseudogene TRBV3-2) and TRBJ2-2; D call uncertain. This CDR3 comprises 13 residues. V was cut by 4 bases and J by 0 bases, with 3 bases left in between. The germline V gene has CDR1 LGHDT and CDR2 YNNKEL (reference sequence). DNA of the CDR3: TGTGCCAGCAGCCCCGCGAACACCGGGGAGCTGTTTTTT. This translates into CASSPANTGELFF.

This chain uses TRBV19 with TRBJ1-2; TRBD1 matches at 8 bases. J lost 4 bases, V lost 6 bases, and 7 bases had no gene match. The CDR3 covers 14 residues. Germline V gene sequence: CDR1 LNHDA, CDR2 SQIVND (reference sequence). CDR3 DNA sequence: TGTGCCAGTAGCCAGACAGGGGAGGCCTATGGCTACACCTTC. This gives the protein CASSQTGEAYGYTF.

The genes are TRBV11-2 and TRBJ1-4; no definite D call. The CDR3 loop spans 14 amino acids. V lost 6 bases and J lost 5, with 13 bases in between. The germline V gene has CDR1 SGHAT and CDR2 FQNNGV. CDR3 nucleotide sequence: TGTGCCAGCAGGAGGGCCACGGAAAATGAAAAACTGTTTTTT. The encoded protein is CASRRATENEKLFF.

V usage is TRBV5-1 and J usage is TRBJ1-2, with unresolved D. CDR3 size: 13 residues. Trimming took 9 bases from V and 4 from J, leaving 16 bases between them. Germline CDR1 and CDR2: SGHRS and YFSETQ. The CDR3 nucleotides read TGCGCCACCACCCCCCTTGGAGGCTATGGCTACACCTTC. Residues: CATTPLGGYGYTF.

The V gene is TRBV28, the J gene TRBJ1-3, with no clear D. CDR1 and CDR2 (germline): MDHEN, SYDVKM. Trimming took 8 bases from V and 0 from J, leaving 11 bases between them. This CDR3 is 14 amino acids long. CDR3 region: CASLLARSGNTIYF. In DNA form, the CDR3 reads TGTGCCAGCCTCCTAGCCCGCTCTGGAAACACCATATATTTT.